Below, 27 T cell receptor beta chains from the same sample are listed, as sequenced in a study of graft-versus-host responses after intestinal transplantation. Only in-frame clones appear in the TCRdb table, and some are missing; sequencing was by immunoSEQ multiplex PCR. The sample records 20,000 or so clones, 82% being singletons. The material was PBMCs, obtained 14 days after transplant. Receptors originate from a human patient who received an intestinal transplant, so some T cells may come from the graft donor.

This CDR3 is CASSFSGRPDYGYTF. For the CDR3, the DNA is TGCGCCAGCAGCTTTTCAGGGAGGCCGGACTATGGCTACACCTTC. The chain joins TRBV5-1 to TRBJ1-2, with a possible D match to TRBD1 (5 bases). Germline CDR1 reads SGHRS; CDR2 reads YFSETQ. The CDR3 extends over 15 amino acids. V shed 2 bases and J shed 3 bases, with 14 bases lying between them.

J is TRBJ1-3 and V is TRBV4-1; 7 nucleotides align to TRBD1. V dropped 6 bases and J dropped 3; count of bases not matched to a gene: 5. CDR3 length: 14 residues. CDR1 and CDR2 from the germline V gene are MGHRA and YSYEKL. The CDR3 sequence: CASRHRGGGNTIYF. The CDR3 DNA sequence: TGCGCCAGCAGACACAGGGGAGGTGGAAACACCATATATTTT.

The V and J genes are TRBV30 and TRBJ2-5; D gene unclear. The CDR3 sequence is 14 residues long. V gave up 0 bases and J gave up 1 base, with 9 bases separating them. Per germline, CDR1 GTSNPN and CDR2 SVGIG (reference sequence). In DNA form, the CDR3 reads TGTGCCTGGAGTGTGATGAGTATCCAAGAGACCCAGTACTTC. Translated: CAWSVMSIQETQYF.

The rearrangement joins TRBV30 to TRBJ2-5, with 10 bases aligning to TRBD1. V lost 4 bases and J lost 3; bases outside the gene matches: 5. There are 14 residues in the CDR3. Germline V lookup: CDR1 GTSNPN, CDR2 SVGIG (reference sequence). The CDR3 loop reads CAWTLGTGEETQYF. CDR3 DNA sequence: TGTGCCTGGACCCTCGGGACAGGGGAAGAGACCCAGTACTTC. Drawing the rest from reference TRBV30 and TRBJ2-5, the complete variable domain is SQTIHQWPATLVQPVGSPLSLECTVEGTSNPNLYWYRQAAGRGLQLLFYSVGIGQISSEVPQNLSASRPQDRQFILSSKKLLLSDSGFYLCAWTLGTGEETQYFGPGTRLLVL.

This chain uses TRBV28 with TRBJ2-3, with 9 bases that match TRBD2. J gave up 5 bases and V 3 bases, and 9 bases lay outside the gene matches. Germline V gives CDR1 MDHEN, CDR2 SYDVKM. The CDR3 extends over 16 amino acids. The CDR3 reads CASSLGRAGGGDTQYF. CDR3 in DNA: TGTGCCAGCAGTTTGGGGAGAGCGGGAGGAGGAGATACGCAGTATTTT.

CDR3 region: CASSITGEQETQYF. The CDR3 DNA is TGTGCCAGTAGTATCACCGGGGAACAAGAGACCCAGTACTTC. The chain couples TRBV19 to TRBJ2-5; a weak D match, TRBD2 (5 bases). CDR3 length: 14 amino acids. The ends were cut back, 3 bases at V and 2 bases at J, with 10 bases in the middle. Germline CDR1 LNHDA, CDR2 SQIVND (reference sequence).

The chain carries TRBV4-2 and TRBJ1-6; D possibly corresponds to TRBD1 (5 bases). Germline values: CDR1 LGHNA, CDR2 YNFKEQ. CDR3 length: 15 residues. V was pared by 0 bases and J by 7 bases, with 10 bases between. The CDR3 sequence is CASSQEKGTNSPLHF. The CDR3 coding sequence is TGTGCCAGCAGCCAAGAAAAGGGGACGAATTCACCCCTCCACTTT.

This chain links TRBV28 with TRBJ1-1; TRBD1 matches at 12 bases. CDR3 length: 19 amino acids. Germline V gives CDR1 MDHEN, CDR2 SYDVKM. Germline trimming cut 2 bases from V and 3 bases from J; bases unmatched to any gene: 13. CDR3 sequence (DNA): TGTGCCAGCAGTTTACCCCCCCGGGACAGGGGGCGCTTCGACACTGAAGCTTTCTTT. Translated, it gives CASSLPPRDRGRFDTEAFF.

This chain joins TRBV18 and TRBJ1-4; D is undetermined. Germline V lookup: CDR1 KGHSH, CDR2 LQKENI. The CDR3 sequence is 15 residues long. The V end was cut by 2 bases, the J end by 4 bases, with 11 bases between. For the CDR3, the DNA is TGTGCCAGCTCACCAGGGGAAGAGGTTAATGAAAAACTGTTTTTT. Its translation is CASSPGEEVNEKLFF. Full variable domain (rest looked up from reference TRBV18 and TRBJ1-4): NAGVMQNPRHLVRRRGQEARLRCSPMKGHSHVYWYRQLPEEGLKFMVYLQKENIIDESGMPKERFSAEFPKEGPSILRIQQVVRGDSAAYFCASSPGEEVNEKLFFGSGTQLSVL.

This chain's CDR3 is CATLSMTGRINYGYTF. The CDR3 nucleotides read TGTGCCACCCTGTCAATGACGGGCCGGATTAACTATGGCTACACCTTC. The chain has TRBV6-6 and TRBJ1-2; no firm D call. The germline gives CDR1 MNHNY, CDR2 SVGAGI (reference sequence). Trimming took 10 bases from V and 1 from J, leaving 22 bases between them. CDR3 size: 16 residues.

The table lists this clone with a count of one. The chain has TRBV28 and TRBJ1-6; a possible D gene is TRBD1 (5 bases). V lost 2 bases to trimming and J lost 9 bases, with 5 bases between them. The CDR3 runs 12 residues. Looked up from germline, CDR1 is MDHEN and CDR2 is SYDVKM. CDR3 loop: CASSLGGSPLHF. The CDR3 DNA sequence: TGTGCCAGCAGTTTAGGGGGTTCACCCCTCCACTTT.

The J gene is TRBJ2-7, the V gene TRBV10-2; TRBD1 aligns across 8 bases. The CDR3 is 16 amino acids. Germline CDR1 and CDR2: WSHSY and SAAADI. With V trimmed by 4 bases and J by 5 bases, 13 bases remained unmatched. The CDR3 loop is CASSVSHWTGSHEQYF. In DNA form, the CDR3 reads TGCGCCAGCAGTGTGTCCCATTGGACAGGGTCCCACGAGCAGTACTTC.

The CDR3 here is CSAEGNTEAFF. Written as DNA, the CDR3 is TGCAGTGCCGAGGGCAACACTGAAGCTTTCTTT. The genes are TRBV20-1 and TRBJ1-1, with D hard to call. V lost 6 bases and J lost 2, with 7 bases in between. This CDR3 spans 11 amino acids. The germline V gene has CDR1 DFQATT and CDR2 SNEGSKA (reference sequence).

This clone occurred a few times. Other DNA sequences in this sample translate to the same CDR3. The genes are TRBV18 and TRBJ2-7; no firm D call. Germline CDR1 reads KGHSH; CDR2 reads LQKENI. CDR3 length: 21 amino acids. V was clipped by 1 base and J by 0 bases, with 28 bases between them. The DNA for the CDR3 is TGTGCCAGCTCACCACGCTGGACGGGTGTCCTGCCCGGACCTAGCTCCTACGAGCAGTACTTC. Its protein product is CASSPRWTGVLPGPSSYEQYF. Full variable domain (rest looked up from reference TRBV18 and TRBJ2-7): NAGVMQNPRHLVRRRGQEARLRCSPMKGHSHVYWYRQLPEEGLKFMVYLQKENIIDESGMPKERFSAEFPKEGPSILRIQQVVRGDSAAYFCASSPRWTGVLPGPSSYEQYFGPGTRLTVT.

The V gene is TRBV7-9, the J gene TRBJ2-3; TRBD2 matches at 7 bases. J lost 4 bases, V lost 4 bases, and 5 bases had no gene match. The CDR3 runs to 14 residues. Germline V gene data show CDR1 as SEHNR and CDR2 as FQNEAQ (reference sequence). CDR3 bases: TGTGCCAGCAGCTCCGAGGCGGGGGCAGATACGCAGTATTTT. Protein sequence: CASSSEAGADTQYF.

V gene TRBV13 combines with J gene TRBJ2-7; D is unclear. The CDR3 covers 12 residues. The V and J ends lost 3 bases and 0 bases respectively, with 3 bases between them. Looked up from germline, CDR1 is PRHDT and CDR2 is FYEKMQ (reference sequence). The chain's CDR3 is CASSFSSYEQYF. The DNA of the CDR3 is TGTGCCAGCAGCTTTAGCTCCTACGAGCAGTACTTC.

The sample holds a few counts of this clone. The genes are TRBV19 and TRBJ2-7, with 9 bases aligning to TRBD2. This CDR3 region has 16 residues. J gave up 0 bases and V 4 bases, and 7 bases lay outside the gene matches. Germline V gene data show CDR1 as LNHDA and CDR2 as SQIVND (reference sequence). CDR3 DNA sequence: TGTGCCAGTAGTACAATAGCGGGAGAGAGCTCCTACGAGCAGTACTTC. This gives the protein CASSTIAGESSYEQYF.

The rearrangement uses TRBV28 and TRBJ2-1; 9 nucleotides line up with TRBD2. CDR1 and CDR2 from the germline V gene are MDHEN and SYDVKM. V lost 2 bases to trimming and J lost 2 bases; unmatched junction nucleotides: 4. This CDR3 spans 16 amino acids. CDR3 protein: CASSLGLAGPYNEQFF. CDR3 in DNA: TGTGCCAGCAGTTTAGGTCTAGCGGGACCCTACAATGAGCAGTTCTTC.

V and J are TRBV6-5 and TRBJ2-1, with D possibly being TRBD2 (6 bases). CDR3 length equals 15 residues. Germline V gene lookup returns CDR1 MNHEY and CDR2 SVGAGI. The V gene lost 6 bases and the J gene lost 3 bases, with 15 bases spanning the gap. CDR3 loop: CASRAVDYFYNEQFF. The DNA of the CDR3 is TGTGCCAGCAGGGCAGTGGACTACTTCTACAATGAGCAGTTCTTC.

The CDR3 sequence: CASSLSGGEQFF. In nucleotides, the CDR3 is TGTGCCAGCAGTCTTAGCGGGGGCGAGCAGTTCTTC. The rearrangement joins TRBV5-4 to TRBJ2-1; 9 bases are shared with TRBD2. V lost 5 bases and J lost 10; bases outside the gene matches: 4. The CDR3 runs to 12 residues. CDR1 and CDR2 from the germline V gene are SGHNT and YYREEE (reference sequence).

As DNA, the CDR3 is TGCAGCGACCTAGGATACAATGAGCAGTTCTTC. Translation: CSDLGYNEQFF. The chain combines TRBV29-1 with TRBJ2-1; the D is unclear. Between the trimmed V and J ends, which lost 7 bases and 4 bases, there was a span of 8 bases. The length of the CDR3 is 11 residues. The V gene's germline CDR1 is SQVTM and CDR2 ANQGSEA.

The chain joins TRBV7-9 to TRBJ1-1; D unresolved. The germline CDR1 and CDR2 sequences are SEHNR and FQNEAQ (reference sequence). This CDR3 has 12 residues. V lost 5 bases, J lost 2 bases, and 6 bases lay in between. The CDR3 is CASSASNTEAFF. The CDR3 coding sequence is TGTGCCAGCAGCGCGAGCAACACTGAAGCTTTCTTT.

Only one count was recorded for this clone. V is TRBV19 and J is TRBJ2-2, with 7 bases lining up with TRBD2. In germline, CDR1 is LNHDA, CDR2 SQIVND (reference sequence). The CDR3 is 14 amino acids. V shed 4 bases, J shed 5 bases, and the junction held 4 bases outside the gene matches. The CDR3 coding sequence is TGTGCCAGTAGTACAGGACTAGTAACCGGGGAGCTGTTTTTT. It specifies CASSTGLVTGELFF.

The CDR3 coding sequence is TGCAGCGTTAGGGGGAGCAATGAAAAACTGTTTTTT. Translated, it gives CSVRGSNEKLFF. V gene TRBV29-1 combines with J gene TRBJ1-4; perhaps TRBD1 as D (6 bases). Germline V CDR1 and CDR2: SQVTM, ANQGSEA. V lost 5 bases to trimming and J lost 5 bases, with 9 bases between them. There are 12 residues in the CDR3.

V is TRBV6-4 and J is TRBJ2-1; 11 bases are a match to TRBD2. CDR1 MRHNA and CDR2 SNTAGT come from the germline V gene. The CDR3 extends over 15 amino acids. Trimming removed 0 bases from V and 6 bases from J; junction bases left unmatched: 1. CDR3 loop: CASSDSSGGANEQFF. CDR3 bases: TGTGCCAGCAGTGACTCTAGCGGGGGGGCCAATGAGCAGTTCTTC.

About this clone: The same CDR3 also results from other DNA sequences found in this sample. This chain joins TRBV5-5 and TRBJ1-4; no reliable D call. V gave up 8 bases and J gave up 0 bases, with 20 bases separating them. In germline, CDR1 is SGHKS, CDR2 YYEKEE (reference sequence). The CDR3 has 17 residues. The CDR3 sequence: CASSDKGSRATNEKLFF. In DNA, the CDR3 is TGTGCCAGTAGCGACAAGGGCTCACGTGCAACTAATGAAAAACTGTTTTTT. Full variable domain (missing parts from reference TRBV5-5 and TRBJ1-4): DAGVTQSPTHLIKTRGQQVTLRCSPISGHKSVSWYQQVLGQGPQFIFQYYEKEERGRGNFPDRFSARQFPNYSSELNVNALLLGDSALYLCASSDKGSRATNEKLFFGSGTQLSVL.

The CDR3 here is CASSESGYQETQYF. CDR3 nucleotide sequence: TGCGCCAGCAGTGAATCAGGATATCAAGAGACCCAGTACTTC. This sequence joins TRBV10-2 and TRBJ2-5; D not certain. The germline gives CDR1 WSHSY, CDR2 SAAADI. This CDR3 is built from 14 residues. The V and J ends lost 3 bases and 2 bases respectively, with 10 bases between them.